What follows are 25 T cell receptor beta chains derived from one specimen sequenced in a study of naive and memory T cell subsets. Both TRBC1 and TRBC2 were covered by a beta constant-region primer of two equimolar oligonucleotides. Four rounds of PCR amplified the ligated cDNA using nested alpha and beta constant-region primers plus SP2. TCRdb reprocessed the UMI-ligation and nested PCR reads with MiXCR, giving one entry per CDR3 protein. The profile shows roughly 80,000 distinct CDR3 sequences, over 8.5% of them singletons. Sequencing input: naive CD8+ T cells from blood. All receptors derive from a human donor in good health.

The chain links TRBV5-1 to TRBJ2-5; the D gene is possibly TRBD1 (5 bases). Trimming stripped 4 bases from V and 1 base from J, with 11 bases between. The CDR3 contains 14 residues. Germline CDR1 SGHRS, CDR2 YFSETQ. Written as DNA, the CDR3 is TGCGCCAGCAGCCCCCAGGGATTCCAAGAGACCCAGTACTTC. Translation: CASSPQGFQETQYF.

A few counts support this clonotype. This chain links TRBV2 with TRBJ1-4, with D tentatively TRBD1 (6 bases). V shed 5 bases and J shed 2 bases, with 12 bases lying between them. This CDR3 has 15 residues. Looked up from germline, CDR1 is SNHLY and CDR2 is FYNNEI. In nucleotides, the CDR3 is TGTGCCAGCAGTAGCACAGGGTCGACTAATGAAAAACTGTTTTTT. This encodes CASSSTGSTNEKLFF.

This clonotype was seen many times. The chain links TRBV11-2 to TRBJ2-7, with D unresolved. The CDR3 runs to 13 residues. V was cut by 5 bases and J by 6 bases, with 14 bases left in between. Per the germline V gene, CDR1 is SGHAT and CDR2 is FQNNGV. For the CDR3, the DNA is TGTGCCAGCAGCCCCCCTTCAGTCGCCGAGCAGTACTTC. This gives the protein CASSPPSVAEQYF. Using reference TRBV11-2 and TRBJ2-7 for the parts outside the CDR3, the full variable domain is EAGVAQSPRYKIIEKRQSVAFWCNPISGHATLYWYQQILGQGPKLLIQFQNNGVVDDSQLPKDRFSAERLKGVDSTLKIQPAKLEDSAVYLCASSPPSVAEQYFGPGTRLTVT.

This clonotype was seen more than once but under ten times. The V gene is TRBV28, the J gene TRBJ1-1; no reliable D call. CDR1 and CDR2 from the germline V gene are MDHEN and SYDVKM. Deletions cut 3 bases from V and 5 bases from J, with 4 bases between. There are 11 residues in the CDR3. This CDR3 is CASSFVTEAFF. In nucleotides, the CDR3 is TGTGCCAGCAGTTTTGTTACTGAAGCTTTCTTT.

A remark on this clonotype: At one boundary the junction diverges from the germline segment, which might be a read error. The chain is built from TRBV4-2 and TRBJ2-1, with D perhaps given as TRBD1 or TRBD2 (6 bases each). Germline assignment: CDR1 LGHNA and CDR2 YNFKEQ. CDR3 length: 13 residues. The DNA for the CDR3 is TGTGCCAGCAGGGGGGGCTCCCACAATGAGCAGTTCTTC. Amino acid sequence: CASRGGSHNEQFF.

The chain employs TRBV12-3 or TRBV12-4 and TRBJ2-7, with a possible D match to TRBD2 (5 bases). Trimming removed 7 bases at V and 6 bases at J, with 19 bases between. The CDR3 loop spans 14 amino acids. The CDR3: CASIFEGVGSEQYF. CDR3 sequence (DNA): TGTGCCAGCATCTTTGAGGGAGTTGGTTCCGAGCAGTACTTC.

This clonotype occurred a few times. This chain uses TRBV11-2 with TRBJ2-5, with 7 bases that match TRBD2. The CDR3 is made up of 15 amino acids. Germline V gene sequence: CDR1 SGHAT, CDR2 FQNNGV. Losses at the gene ends were 1 base for V and 1 base for J; bases not matched to a gene: 3. CDR3 amino acids: CASSLVGGVQETQYF. The CDR3 nucleotides are TGTGCCAGCAGCTTAGTGGGGGGGGTCCAAGAGACCCAGTACTTC.

This clonotype was counted many times. J is TRBJ2-1 and V is TRBV29-1, with 10 bases lining up with TRBD2. This CDR3 has 15 amino acids. Per the germline V gene, CDR1 is SQVTM and CDR2 is ANQGSEA. The J segment lost 4 bases and the V segment lost 1 base, leaving 4 bases of the junction unmatched. CDR3 bases: TGCAGCGTTGAAGGGACTAGCGGAAGTTACAATGAGCAGTTCTTC. Amino acid sequence: CSVEGTSGSYNEQFF.

V is TRBV27 and J is TRBJ2-1, with 8 bases fitting TRBD2. The germline V gene has CDR1 MNHEY and CDR2 SMNVEV (reference sequence). The CDR3 covers 16 residues. Unmatched junction bases numbered 9, after V lost 4 bases and J lost 4 bases. CDR3 region: CASSSGGGRVYNEQFF. DNA for the CDR3: TGTGCCAGCAGTTCCGGGGGGGGCCGGGTTTACAATGAGCAGTTCTTC.

The table lists this clonotype with many counts. The rearrangement links TRBV4-3 to TRBJ1-1; weak D call: TRBD1 (6 bases). This CDR3 contains 14 residues. V dropped 4 bases and J dropped 4 bases, with 13 bases sitting between them. Germline CDR1 and CDR2: LGHNA and YSLEER. CDR3 sequence reads: CASSLREGGTEAFF. The CDR3 nucleotides are TGCGCCAGCAGCCTTCGGGAAGGGGGCACTGAAGCTTTCTTT.

The chain employs TRBV9 and TRBJ2-1; 8 bases align to TRBD1. Looked up from germline, CDR1 is SGDLS and CDR2 is YYNGEE. This CDR3 is built from 14 residues. With 0 bases clipped from V and 7 bases from J, the junction kept 3 bases outside the gene matches. This CDR3 is CASSVVDRVNEQFF. In DNA form, the CDR3 reads TGTGCCAGCAGCGTAGTGGACAGGGTGAATGAGCAGTTCTTC.

The CDR3 reads CASRSLFRGLAASYNEQFF. Written as DNA, the CDR3 is TGTGCCAGCAGGAGCCTGTTCAGGGGACTAGCGGCTTCCTACAATGAGCAGTTCTTC. The gene calls are TRBV7-2 and TRBJ2-1; 11 nucleotides align to TRBD2. V was pared by 6 bases and J by 1 base, with 14 bases of the junction left unmatched. Germline V gene sequence: CDR1 SGHTA, CDR2 FQGNSA. The CDR3 has 19 amino acids.

This chain uses TRBV20-1 with TRBJ2-7; no reliable D call. The CDR3 extends over 13 amino acids. Trimming took 1 base from V and 5 from J, leaving 12 bases between them. Germline V gene data show CDR1 as DFQATT and CDR2 as SNEGSKA (reference sequence). CDR3 residues: CSARVWSLHEQYF. For the CDR3, the DNA is TGCAGTGCTAGAGTCTGGTCCCTCCACGAGCAGTACTTC.

This clonotype turned up a few times. The chain employs TRBV20-1 and TRBJ2-7, with 7 nucleotides matching TRBD1. The length of the CDR3 is 16 residues. CDR1 DFQATT and CDR2 SNEGSKA come from the germline V gene (reference sequence). The junction had 11 bases not matched to a gene; V was cut back by 1 base and J by 2 bases. CDR3 sequence: CSARVSPGQSTYEQYF. The CDR3 bases are TGCAGTGCTAGAGTTAGCCCGGGACAGTCAACCTACGAGCAGTACTTC.

This clonotype was detected ten times or more. This chain connects TRBV29-1 to TRBJ2-1, with D perhaps matching TRBD1 (6 bases). Between the trimmed V and J ends, which lost 1 base and 3 bases, there was a span of 10 bases. CDR3 length equals 14 residues. CDR1 and CDR2 (germline): SQVTM, ANQGSEA. CDR3 bases: TGCAGCGTTGAAGTAACAGGGCGCTACAATGAGCAGTTCTTC. It yields the protein CSVEVTGRYNEQFF.

The chain links TRBV12-3 or TRBV12-4 to TRBJ2-7; no clear D. The CDR3 totals 13 residues. The V gene lost 5 bases and the J gene lost 7 bases, with 15 bases spanning the gap. CDR3 in amino acids: CASSRTQGREQYF. In DNA, the CDR3 is TGTGCCAGCAGTCGAACACAAGGGCGGGAGCAGTACTTC.

A few counts support this clonotype. V gene TRBV20-1 combines with J gene TRBJ1-2; possibly TRBD1 for D (5 bases). From germline, CDR1 is DFQATT and CDR2 SNEGSKA (reference sequence). V lost 0 bases to trimming and J lost 5 bases, with 28 bases between them. CDR3 length: 19 amino acids. CDR3 sequence: CSARDSHGGGHKIGYGYTF. CDR3 DNA sequence: TGCAGTGCTAGAGATAGTCACGGAGGTGGACACAAAATAGGGTATGGCTACACCTTC.

The table lists this clonotype with many counts. The J gene is TRBJ2-7, the V gene TRBV30, with D perhaps TRBD1 (5 bases). Germline values: CDR1 GTSNPN, CDR2 SVGIG (reference sequence). V was cut by 7 bases and J by 0 bases, with 13 bases left in between. The length of the CDR3 is 13 residues. The CDR3 coding sequence is TGTGCCTCCACAGGACCGAGCTCCTACGAGCAGTACTTC. It translates to CASTGPSSYEQYF.

This clonotype was seen many times. The J gene is TRBJ1-4, the V gene TRBV20-1; the D is unclear. This CDR3 has 14 amino acids. Trimming left V 2 bases short and J 0 bases short, with 7 bases between. Germline loops: CDR1 DFQATT, CDR2 SNEGSKA (reference sequence). The CDR3 DNA reads as TGCAGTGCTAGATTAAGAACAACTAATGAAAAACTGTTTTTT. Translation gives CSARLRTTNEKLFF.

The table lists this clonotype with a few counts. V gene TRBV12-3 or TRBV12-4 combines with J gene TRBJ2-5; D is unclear. V shed 5 bases and J shed 1 base, with 8 bases lying between them. This CDR3 spans 13 amino acids. CDR3 in amino acids: CASSPGSQETQYF. As DNA, the CDR3 is TGTGCCAGCAGTCCGGGCAGCCAAGAGACCCAGTACTTC.

This chain joins TRBV5-1 and TRBJ2-1; D uncertain. The CDR3 is made up of 14 amino acids. Trimming removed 1 base at V and 0 bases at J, with 5 bases between. Looked up from germline, CDR1 is SGHRS and CDR2 is YFSETQ. In DNA form, the CDR3 reads TGCGCCAGCAGCTTGCGTAGCTCCTACAATGAGCAGTTCTTC. Protein sequence: CASSLRSSYNEQFF.

This clonotype was picked up a small number of times. This chain joins TRBV6-5 and TRBJ2-7, with a possible D match to TRBD2 (7 bases). Trimming left V 6 bases short and J 1 base short, with 13 bases between. Per the germline V gene, CDR1 is MNHEY and CDR2 is SVGAGI. The CDR3 sequence is 14 residues long. CDR3 nucleotide sequence: TGTGCCAGCAGCGTGGCGGGGGCTTCCTACGAGCAGTACTTC. As protein: CASSVAGASYEQYF.

This chain joins TRBV5-1 and TRBJ2-7; possible D gene TRBD2, 5 bases. CDR1 is SGHRS, CDR2 YFSETQ, per germline. The CDR3 runs to 17 residues. Between the trimmed V and J ends, which lost 0 bases and 1 base, there was a span of 17 bases. CDR3 DNA: TGCGCCAGCAGCTTGGATTTGTTGGACGAGGGTTCCTACGAGCAGTACTTC. Encoded protein: CASSLDLLDEGSYEQYF. Filled out from reference TRBV5-1 and TRBJ2-7, the complete variable domain reads KAGVTQTPRYLIKTRGQQVTLSCSPISGHRSVSWYQQTPGQGLQFLFEYFSETQRNKGNFPGRFSGRQFSNSRSEMNVSTLELGDSALYLCASSLDLLDEGSYEQYFGPGTRLTVT.

This clonotype has a count of ten or more. The genes are TRBV29-1 and TRBJ1-4; the D is unclear. CDR1 SQVTM and CDR2 ANQGSEA come from the germline V gene. V was cut by 6 bases and J by 7 bases, with 6 bases left in between. This CDR3 has 10 residues. Here the CDR3 DNA reads TGCAGCGTCTTGAGTGAAAAACTGTTTTTT. Translation: CSVLSEKLFF.

A few counts support this clonotype. The rearrangement joins TRBV5-1 to TRBJ2-2, with 8 bases that match TRBD2. Per germline, CDR1 SGHRS and CDR2 YFSETQ. This CDR3 region has 17 residues. V shed 0 bases and J 2 bases; nucleotides not matched to a gene: 6. This CDR3 reads CASSLAVAGPNTGELFF. The CDR3 region has the DNA TGCGCCAGCAGCTTGGCGGTAGCGGGACCTAACACCGGGGAGCTGTTTTTT.